Below are 27 T cell receptor beta chains sequenced from a single sample in a study of T-cell reconstitution after alpha-beta-depleted transplantation in children. Unique molecular identifiers were used to barcode this TCRbeta library. A single record per CDR3 protein comes from TCRdb applying MiXCR to the PCR reads. The table records fewer than 350,000 distinct CDR3 sequences, around 10% of them present only once. The sequences come from peripheral blood, collected 180 days after TCRalphabeta/CD19-depleted stem cell transplant. These receptors all come from a male patient between 2 and 9 years old who had a stem cell transplant for chronic granulomatous disease, so the T cells may come from the graft donor.

This clonotype was observed many times. V and J are TRBV20-1 and TRBJ2-1; D gene ambiguous. V lost 5 bases and J 0 bases, leaving 11 bases between the germline ends. Germline loops: CDR1 DFQATT, CDR2 SNEGSKA (reference sequence). The CDR3 contains 14 residues. DNA of the CDR3: TGCAGTGCTTCGTACCAGAGCTCCTACAATGAGCAGTTCTTC. Its protein product is CSASYQSSYNEQFF.

This clonotype was seen repeatedly, ten times or more. This rearrangement joins TRBV12-3 or TRBV12-4 to TRBJ2-1; D gene ambiguous. V was shortened by 3 bases and J by 9 bases, with 9 bases between the two germline ends. This CDR3 spans 12 amino acids. The CDR3 loop is CASSFVIAEQFF. CDR3 coding DNA: TGTGCCAGCAGTTTCGTGATAGCTGAGCAGTTCTTC.

This clonotype was detected ten times or more. The chain couples TRBV12-3 or TRBV12-4 to TRBJ2-1; TRBD2 is a possible D gene (6 bases). The V end lost 4 bases, the J end lost 1 base, and 14 bases lay between the germline ends. The CDR3 spans 16 residues. The CDR3 loop is CASSSFTSKSYNEQFF. CDR3 sequence (DNA): TGTGCCAGCAGTTCCTTTACTAGCAAGTCCTACAATGAGCAGTTCTTC.

This clonotype was recorded at least ten times. The chain carries TRBV5-5 and TRBJ2-7; D is perhaps TRBD2 (5 bases). The germline V gene has CDR1 SGHKS and CDR2 YYEKEE (reference sequence). CDR3 length equals 16 residues. V was clipped by 1 base and J by 2 bases, with 16 bases between them. DNA for the CDR3: TGTGCCAGCAGCTTGTTCGGGAACGGGAAGACCTACGAGCAGTACTTC. Translation: CASSLFGNGKTYEQYF.

At least ten counts were recorded for this clonotype. The gene calls are TRBV20-1 and TRBJ2-3, with a tentative D call TRBD2 (5 bases). Germline V gene sequence: CDR1 DFQATT, CDR2 SNEGSKA (reference sequence). The CDR3 length is 15 residues. Trimming pared 5 bases from V and 0 bases from J, leaving 15 bases between. In DNA form, the CDR3 reads TGCAGTGCTCCCTGGGTCGGAGGCAGCACAGATACGCAGTATTTT. It codes for CSAPWVGGSTDTQYF.

The chain recombines TRBV28 with TRBJ2-5; 10 nucleotides align to TRBD1. Germline CDR1 reads MDHEN; CDR2 reads SYDVKM. Losses at the gene ends were 4 bases for V and 5 bases for J; bases not matched to a gene: 7. The CDR3 sequence is 15 residues long. CDR3 residues: CASSSPGQGWETQYF. CDR3 nucleotides: TGTGCCAGCAGTTCACCGGGACAGGGGTGGGAGACCCAGTACTTC.

There are many counts of this clonotype. V and J are TRBV5-5 and TRBJ1-4; no clear D. This CDR3 is 13 amino acids long. CDR1 and CDR2 from the germline V gene are SGHKS and YYEKEE (reference sequence). Trimming took off 2 bases at V and 4 bases at J, with 6 bases between the two ends. CDR3: CASSLSGNEKLFF. The CDR3 nucleotides read TGTGCCAGCAGCTTATCGGGTAATGAAAAACTGTTTTTT.

Ten or more counts support this clonotype. The CDR3 nucleotides are TGCAGCGTCGCCGTGGCCGGGACTCAGAACCGCGGGACCCAGTACTTC. Protein product: CSVAVAGTQNRGTQYF. This sequence joins TRBV29-1 and TRBJ2-5; possibly TRBD2 for D (6 bases). This CDR3 has 16 amino acids. Germline V CDR1 and CDR2: SQVTM, ANQGSEA. Trimming removed 6 bases from V and 7 bases from J, with 27 bases in between.

This clonotype was seen ten or more times. This sequence joins TRBV4-1 and TRBJ2-5; 11 bases line up with TRBD2. The CDR3 sequence is 17 residues long. Germline assignment: CDR1 MGHRA and CDR2 YSYEKL. V was pared by 2 bases and J by 5 bases, with 10 bases of the junction left unmatched. CDR3: CASSQPTSGGVWETQYF. The CDR3 DNA reads TGCGCCAGCAGCCAACCAACTAGCGGGGGAGTGTGGGAGACCCAGTACTTC.

This clonotype has ten or more counts. The rearrangement links TRBV9 to TRBJ2-1; no clear D. The CDR3 has 14 amino acids. Germline-derived CDR1 and CDR2 are SGDLS and YYNGEE. V shed 4 bases and J shed 4 bases, with 12 bases lying between them. CDR3 sequence: CASSSRTSYNEQFF. CDR3 sequence (DNA): TGTGCCAGCAGCTCACGGACCAGTTACAATGAGCAGTTCTTC.

This clonotype was counted ten times or more. The J gene is TRBJ2-7, the V gene TRBV4-1, with D perhaps matching TRBD1 (6 bases). The CDR3 has 14 residues. Germline CDR1 is MGHRA and CDR2 is YSYEKL. Deletions cut 5 bases from V and 7 bases from J, with 18 bases between. This chain's CDR3 is CASSYRDGVTEQYF. The CDR3 DNA sequence: TGCGCCAGCAGCTACAGGGACGGAGTAACTGAGCAGTACTTC.

This clonotype was recorded at least ten times. CDR3 nucleotide sequence: TGTGCCAGCTCACCACCGGGGCTAGCGGCTAGCACAGATACGCAGTATTTT. As protein: CASSPPGLAASTDTQYF. V and J are TRBV18 and TRBJ2-3; 7 nucleotides line up with TRBD2. This CDR3 region has 17 residues. V trimming: 0 bases; J trimming: 0 bases; junction bases outside the gene matches: 6. CDR1 and CDR2 from the germline V gene are KGHSH and LQKENI.

Of note for this clonotype: A read error may be the cause here, since a much bigger clone is one base away. The chain employs TRBV11-2 and TRBJ2-3; no clear D gene. Deletions cut 6 bases from V and 10 bases from J, with 14 bases between. Germline assignment: CDR1 SGHAT and CDR2 FQNNGV. There are 12 residues in the CDR3. The chain's CDR3 is CASSPAPRPQYF. The CDR3 DNA reads as TGTGCCAGCAGTCCCGCCCCTCGGCCGCAGTATTTT.

This clonotype was counted at least ten times. This chain uses TRBV11-2 with TRBJ2-3, with TRBD2 matching over 11 bases. Germline CDR1 is SGHAT and CDR2 is FQNNGV. J lost 2 bases, V lost 3 bases, and 4 bases had no gene match. The CDR3 length is 16 residues. CDR3 amino acids: CASSLRGLAVTDTQYF. CDR3 nucleotide sequence: TGTGCCAGCAGCTTGAGGGGACTAGCGGTCACAGATACGCAGTATTTT.

This clonotype was observed at least ten times. This rearrangement joins TRBV7-9 to TRBJ2-6, with D uncertain. The germline V gene encodes CDR1 SEHNR and CDR2 FQNEAQ (reference sequence). The CDR3 covers 15 residues. V gave up 4 bases and J gave up 4 bases, with 11 bases separating them. The CDR3, as DNA: TGTGCCAGCAGCTCGAATAGTGGCGGGGCCAACGTCCTGACTTTC. It yields the protein CASSSNSGGANVLTF.

This clonotype was detected ten times or more. CDR3 region: CASSLAPADTTGANSPLHF. The CDR3 DNA reads TGTGCCAGCAGCTTAGCCCCCGCGGACACGACAGGGGCTAATTCACCCCTCCACTTT. The chain recombines TRBV11-1 with TRBJ1-6; 8 nucleotides align to TRBD1. Germline CDR1 reads SGHAT; CDR2 reads FQDESV (reference sequence). Trimming cost V 0 bases and J 6 bases; bases outside gene matches: 13. This CDR3 comprises 19 residues.

This clonotype was detected ten times or more. J is TRBJ1-2 and V is TRBV5-1; D is ambiguous. V lost 4 bases and J 7 bases, leaving 23 bases between the germline ends. The CDR3 loop spans 16 amino acids. The germline V gene has CDR1 SGHRS and CDR2 YFSETQ. The CDR3 protein is CASSPWVFEGESGYTF. The CDR3, as DNA: TGCGCCAGCAGCCCTTGGGTATTCGAGGGAGAGAGTGGCTACACCTTC.

There are many counts of this clonotype. CDR3 DNA sequence: TGTGCCAGCAGGAGCGGGGGTGGACGGAATGAGCAGTTCTTC. Translating it yields CASRSGGGRNEQFF. The chain joins TRBV7-3 to TRBJ2-1; 8 positions agree with TRBD2. The CDR3 loop spans 14 amino acids. The germline CDR1 and CDR2 sequences are SGHTA and FQGTGA. J was trimmed by 7 bases and V by 6 bases; bases with no gene match: 8.

At least ten counts were recorded for this clonotype. J is TRBJ2-5 and V is TRBV29-1; D is unclear. This CDR3 region has 12 residues. Trimming stripped 6 bases from V and 0 bases from J, with 8 bases between. Per the germline V gene, CDR1 is SQVTM and CDR2 is ANQGSEA. The CDR3 reads CSVKQYQETQYF. Written as DNA, the CDR3 is TGCAGCGTGAAGCAGTACCAAGAGACCCAGTACTTC. The variable domain in full, with the rest retrieved from reference TRBV29-1 and TRBJ2-5, is SAVISQKPSRDICQRGTSLTIQCQVDSQVTMMFWYRQQPGQSLTLIATANQGSEATYESGFVIDKFPISRPNLTFSTLTVSNMSPEDSSIYLCSVKQYQETQYFGPGTRLLVL.

A remark on this clonotype: A much bigger clone sits one base away, suggesting this may be a read error. The J gene is TRBJ2-7, the V gene TRBV29-1; 11 bases are shared with TRBD1. Trimming at V came to 6 bases and at J to 6 bases, leaving 10 bases not matched to a gene. The CDR3 covers 14 residues. Germline CDR1 SQVTM, CDR2 ANQGSEA. CDR3 bases: TGCAGCGTCAGACTTGGGACAGGGGGATCCGAGCAGTACTTC. Translating gives CSVRLGTGGSEQYF.

This clonotype appeared many times. The chain employs TRBV10-2 and TRBJ2-5; 9 bases are shared with TRBD2. This CDR3 is built from 15 residues. Germline trimming cut 3 bases from V and 5 bases from J; bases unmatched to any gene: 7. Germline V gene lookup returns CDR1 WSHSY and CDR2 SAAADI. CDR3 sequence (DNA): TGCGCCAGCAGTGAACCAGCGGGGGGAGGGGAGACCCAGTACTTC. Encoded protein: CASSEPAGGGETQYF.

Worth noting for this clonotype: This may be a read error: a much more frequent sequence differs by one nucleotide. CDR3 loop: CSAFARRPGELFF. The CDR3 nucleotides are TGCAGTGCTTTTGCGAGACGTCCCGGGGAGCTGTTTTTT. The chain carries TRBV20-1 and TRBJ2-2; unclear D gene. The CDR3 has 13 amino acids. The V gene's germline CDR1 is DFQATT and CDR2 SNEGSKA (reference sequence). The V end lost 5 bases, the J end lost 6 bases, and 13 bases lay between the germline ends.

In this sample, this clonotype turned up many times. This chain connects TRBV7-9 to TRBJ2-2; 9 bases agree with TRBD1. The CDR3 loop spans 16 amino acids. In germline, CDR1 is SEHNR, CDR2 FQNEAQ (reference sequence). The junction had 8 bases not matched to a gene; V was cut back by 4 bases and J by 5 bases. For the CDR3, the DNA is TGTGCCAGCAGCTCCCGGGACAGGGCTTCAACCGGGGAGCTGTTTTTT. It encodes CASSSRDRASTGELFF.

This clonotype has at least ten counts. The gene calls are TRBV9 and TRBJ2-2, with 10 bases lining up with TRBD2. CDR3 length: 15 amino acids. Germline V CDR1 and CDR2: SGDLS, YYNGEE. V was pared by 3 bases and J by 4 bases, with 3 bases of the junction left unmatched. The CDR3 protein is CASSGGLAVTGELFF. CDR3 nucleotide sequence: TGTGCCAGCAGCGGCGGACTAGCGGTCACCGGGGAGCTGTTTTTT.

This clonotype has ten or more counts. V usage is TRBV3-1 and J usage is TRBJ2-5, with 13 bases fitting TRBD2. J lost 3 bases, V lost 4 bases, and 8 bases had no gene match. This CDR3 comprises 17 residues. Germline V gives CDR1 LGHDT, CDR2 YNNKEL (reference sequence). The CDR3 DNA reads as TGTGCCAGCAGCCCAGAACTAGCGGGGGGGCCGGAAGAGACCCAGTACTTC. Protein sequence: CASSPELAGGPEETQYF.

This clonotype has at least ten counts. The V and J genes are TRBV5-1 and TRBJ2-3; D not resolved. CDR1 is SGHRS, CDR2 YFSETQ, per germline. V was cut by 5 bases and J by 5 bases, with 24 bases left in between. This CDR3 is built from 17 residues. The CDR3 region has the DNA TGCGCCAGCAGACCAGGACCCGACCGAAAAGAAGAAGATACGCAGTATTTT. Translated, it gives CASRPGPDRKEEDTQYF.

There are many counts of this clonotype. V and J are TRBV29-1 and TRBJ2-6, with D unclear. Germline V gene sequence: CDR1 SQVTM, CDR2 ANQGSEA. With 3 bases removed from V and 1 base from J, the gap between germline ends came to 4 bases. The CDR3 is 13 residues long. The CDR3 loop is CSVDPSGANVLTF. As DNA, the CDR3 is TGCAGCGTTGACCCATCTGGGGCCAACGTCCTGACTTTC.